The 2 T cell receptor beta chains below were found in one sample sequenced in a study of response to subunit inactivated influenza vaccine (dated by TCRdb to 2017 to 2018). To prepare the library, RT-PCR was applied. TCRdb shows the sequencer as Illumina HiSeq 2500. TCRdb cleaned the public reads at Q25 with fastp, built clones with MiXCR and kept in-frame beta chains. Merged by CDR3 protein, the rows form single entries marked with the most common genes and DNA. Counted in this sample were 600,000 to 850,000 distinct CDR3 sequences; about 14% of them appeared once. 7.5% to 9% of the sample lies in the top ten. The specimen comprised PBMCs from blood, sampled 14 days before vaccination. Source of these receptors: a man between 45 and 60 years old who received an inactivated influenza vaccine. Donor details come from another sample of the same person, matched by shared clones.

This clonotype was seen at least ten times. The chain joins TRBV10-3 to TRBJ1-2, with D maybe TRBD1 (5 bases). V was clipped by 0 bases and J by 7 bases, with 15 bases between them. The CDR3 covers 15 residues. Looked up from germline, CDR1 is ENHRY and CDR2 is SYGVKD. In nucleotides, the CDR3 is TGTGCCATCAGTGAGTCTGGGAACAGCCAGGGTGGCTACACCTTC. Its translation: CAISESGNSQGGYTF.

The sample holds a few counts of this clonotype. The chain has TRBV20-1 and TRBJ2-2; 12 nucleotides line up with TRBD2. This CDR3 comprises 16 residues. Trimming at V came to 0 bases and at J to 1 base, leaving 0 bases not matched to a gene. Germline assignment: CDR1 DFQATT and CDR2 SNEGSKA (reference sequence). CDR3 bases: TGCAGTGCTAGAGAGGGACTAGCGGGGAACACCGGGGAGCTGTTTTTT. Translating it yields CSAREGLAGNTGELFF.